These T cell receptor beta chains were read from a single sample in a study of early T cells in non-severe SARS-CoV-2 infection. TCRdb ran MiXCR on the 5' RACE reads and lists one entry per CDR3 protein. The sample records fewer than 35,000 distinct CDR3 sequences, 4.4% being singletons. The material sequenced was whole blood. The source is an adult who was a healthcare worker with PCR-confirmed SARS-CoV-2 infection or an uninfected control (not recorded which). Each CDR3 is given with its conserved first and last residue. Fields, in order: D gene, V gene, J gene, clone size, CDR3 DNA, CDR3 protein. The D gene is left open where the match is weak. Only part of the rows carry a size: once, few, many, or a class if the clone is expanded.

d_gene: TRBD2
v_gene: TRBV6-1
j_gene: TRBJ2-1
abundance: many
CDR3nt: TGTGCCAGCAGCCCCATGGGTAGCGGGAGGGCCTATGAGCAGTTCTTC
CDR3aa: CASSPMGSGRAYEQFF

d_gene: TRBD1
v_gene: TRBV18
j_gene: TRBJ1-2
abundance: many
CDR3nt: TGTGCCAGCTCACCCGAGACAGGGGTTGGCTACACCTTC
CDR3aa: CASSPETGVGYTF

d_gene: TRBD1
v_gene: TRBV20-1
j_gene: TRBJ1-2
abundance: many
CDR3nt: TGCAGTGCCACAGGGACAGGAACTAACTATGGCTACACCTTC
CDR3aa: CSATGTGTNYGYTF

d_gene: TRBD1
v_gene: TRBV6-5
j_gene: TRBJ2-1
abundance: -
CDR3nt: TGTGCCAGCAGTTACTCGGGACAGGCCTACAATGAGCAGTTCTTC
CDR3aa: CASSYSGQAYNEQFF

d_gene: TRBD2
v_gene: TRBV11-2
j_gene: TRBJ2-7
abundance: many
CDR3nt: TGTGCCAGCAGCTTAGATCGAGCTGGACTAGCGGGAGGCTACGAGCAGTACTTC
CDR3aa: CASSLDRAGLAGGYEQYF

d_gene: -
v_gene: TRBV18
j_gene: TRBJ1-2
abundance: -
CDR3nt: TGTGCCAGCTCACCTGGTAACCCCGAGCGCGTTGGCTACACCTTC
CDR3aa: CASSPGNPERVGYTF

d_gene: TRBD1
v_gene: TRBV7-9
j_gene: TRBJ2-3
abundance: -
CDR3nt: TGTGCCAGCAGCTGGGGACAGGGGGCGTCAGATACGCAGTATTTT
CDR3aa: CASSWGQGASDTQYF

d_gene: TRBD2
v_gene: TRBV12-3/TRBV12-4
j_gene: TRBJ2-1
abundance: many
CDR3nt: TGTGCCAGTCAGAGGTCGGGGGGAGGAAGGTTTAATGAGCAGTTCTTC
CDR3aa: CASQRSGGGRFNEQFF

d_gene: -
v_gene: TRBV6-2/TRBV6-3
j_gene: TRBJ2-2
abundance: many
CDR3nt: TGTGCCAGCAGTTACAGGGATGACACCGGGGAGCTGTTTTTT
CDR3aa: CASSYRDDTGELFF

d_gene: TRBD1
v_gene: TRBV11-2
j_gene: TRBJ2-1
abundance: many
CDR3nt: TGTGCCAGCAGCCGGAGACAGGGGTTTATGTCCTACAATGAGCAGTTCTTC
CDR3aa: CASSRRQGFMSYNEQFF

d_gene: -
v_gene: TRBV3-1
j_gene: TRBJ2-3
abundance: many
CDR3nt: TGTGCCAGCAGCCGGGGAGAGGGGCGCACAGATACGCAGTATTTT
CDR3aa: CASSRGEGRTDTQYF

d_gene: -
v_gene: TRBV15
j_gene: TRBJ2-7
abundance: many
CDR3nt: TGTGCCACCAGCAGGTCGGGCCCGGGCTACGAGCAGTACTTC
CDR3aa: CATSRSGPGYEQYF

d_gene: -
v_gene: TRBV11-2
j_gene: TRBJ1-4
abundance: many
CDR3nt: TGTGCCAGCACTCCCGGGGGGACTAATGAAAAACTGTTTTTT
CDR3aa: CASTPGGTNEKLFF

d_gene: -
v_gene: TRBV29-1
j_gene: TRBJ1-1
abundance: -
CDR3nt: TGCAGCGTCTACCGGCCGTTGAACACTGAAGCTTTCTTT
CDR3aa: CSVYRPLNTEAFF

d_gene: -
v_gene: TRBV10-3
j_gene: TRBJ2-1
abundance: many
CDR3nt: TGTGCCATCAGTGAGTCTGGAGCACTAGGGTTCTTC
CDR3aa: CAISESGALGFF

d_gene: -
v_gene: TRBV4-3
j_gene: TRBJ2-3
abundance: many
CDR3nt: TGCGCCAGCAGCCAAGCGTGGGGCACAGATACGCAGTATTTT
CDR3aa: CASSQAWGTDTQYF

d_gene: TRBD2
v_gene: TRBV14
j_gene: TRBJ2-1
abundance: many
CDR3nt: TGTGCCAGCAGCCGATCGACTAGCGTGAGGCGAGATGAGCAGTTCTTC
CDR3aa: CASSRSTSVRRDEQFF

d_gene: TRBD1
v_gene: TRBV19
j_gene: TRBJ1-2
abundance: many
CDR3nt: TGTGCCAGTAGAATATTCATAAGAGGGACAGCTAACTATGGCTACACCTTC
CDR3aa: CASRIFIRGTANYGYTF

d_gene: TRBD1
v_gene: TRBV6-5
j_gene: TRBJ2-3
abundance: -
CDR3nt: TGTGCCAGCACCCCAAGAGGGGGCTCCTATGTTCCAGATACGCAGTATTTT
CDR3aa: CASTPRGGSYVPDTQYF

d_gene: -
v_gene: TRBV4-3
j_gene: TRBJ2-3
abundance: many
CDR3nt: TGCGCCAGCAGCCAAGATCCCCAGGCAGATACGCAGTATTTT
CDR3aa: CASSQDPQADTQYF

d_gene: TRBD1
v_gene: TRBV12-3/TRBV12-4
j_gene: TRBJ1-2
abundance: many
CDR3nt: TGTGCCAGCAGTTTTGAAGGGGGCACCGGCTACACCTTC
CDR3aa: CASSFEGGTGYTF

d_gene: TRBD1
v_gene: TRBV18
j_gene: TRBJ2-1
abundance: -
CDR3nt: TGTGCCAGCTCACCTAGTACAGGGGAATCCTACAATGAGCAGTTCTTC
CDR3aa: CASSPSTGESYNEQFF

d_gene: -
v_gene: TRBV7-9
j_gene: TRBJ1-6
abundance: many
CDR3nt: TGTGCCAGCAGCTTAATGGTCTTAGACGATTCACCCCTCCACTTT
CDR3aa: CASSLMVLDDSPLHF

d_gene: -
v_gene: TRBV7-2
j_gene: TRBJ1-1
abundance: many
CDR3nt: TGTGCCAGCAAGAGCACTGAAGCTTTCTTT
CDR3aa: CASKSTEAFF